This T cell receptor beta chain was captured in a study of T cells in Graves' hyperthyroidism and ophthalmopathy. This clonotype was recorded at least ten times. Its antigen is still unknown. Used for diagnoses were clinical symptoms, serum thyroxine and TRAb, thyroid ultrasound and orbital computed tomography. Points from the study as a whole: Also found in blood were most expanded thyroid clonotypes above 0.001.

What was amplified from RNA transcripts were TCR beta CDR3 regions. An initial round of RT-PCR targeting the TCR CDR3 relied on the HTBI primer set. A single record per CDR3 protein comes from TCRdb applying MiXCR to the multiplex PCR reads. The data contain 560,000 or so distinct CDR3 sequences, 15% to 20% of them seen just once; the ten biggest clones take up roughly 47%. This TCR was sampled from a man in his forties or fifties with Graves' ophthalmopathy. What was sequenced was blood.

The chain's CDR3 is CASSQTDGNEKLFF. The CDR3 DNA sequence: TGTGCCAGCAGTCAAACAGACGGTAATGAAAAACTGTTTTTT. The J gene is TRBJ1-4, the V gene TRBV2; D unresolved. The CDR3 sequence is 14 residues long. Germline-derived CDR1 and CDR2 are SNHLY and FYNNEI. The germline V and J ends were trimmed by 5 bases and 4 bases, with 11 bases remaining between them.